This is a list of T cell receptor beta chains from one sample in a study of identical twins. TCRdb analysed the 5' RACE reads with MiXCR anew, one entry per CDR3 protein. The sample has 1.5 million or so distinct CDR3 sequences; less than 35% are singletons. Specimen: cord blood. These TCRs come from a newborn girl in good health. Both conserved end residues are trimmed from each CDR3. Some rows mark clone size as missing; the rest say once, few, many or name a class of expanded clone.

V	size	J	CDR3
TRBV4-2	-	TRBJ1-6	ASSLVGDRGRNSPLH
TRBV12-3/TRBV12-4	-	TRBJ2-7	ASSLRAPGTRDIEQY
TRBV4-1	few	TRBJ2-1	ASSQDRLLTRPELGEQF
TRBV20-1	few	TRBJ1-4	SAYREKLF
TRBV27	-	TRBJ2-1	ASSFIGQVTYNEQF
TRBV27	few	TRBJ1-2	ASRLDSRPNYGYT
TRBV2	-	TRBJ2-7	ARGEGGLYEQY
TRBV6-1	-	TRBJ2-7	ASKGTGPTYNTQY
TRBV6-5	-	TRBJ2-7	ASSRGPLYEQY
TRBV12-3/TRBV12-4	few	TRBJ2-1	ASSFPSGAQISSYNEQF
TRBV7-2	-	TRBJ2-5	ASSPSSGKGGEQY
TRBV4-1	-	TRBJ2-1	ASSRNLQGEQF
TRBV7-2	-	TRBJ2-3	ASSFRGTTHTDTQY
TRBV5-5	-	TRBJ1-5	ASSLSATGGWYNQPQH
TRBV3-1	-	TRBJ2-1	ASRGQGTGGYNEQF
TRBV25-1	-	TRBJ2-3	ASQKGHSTDTQY
TRBV6-2/TRBV6-3	-	TRBJ2-1	ASSYSGQSPYNEQF
TRBV28	once	TRBJ2-1	ASSLKRGTINEQF
TRBV2	once	TRBJ2-5	ASTRVLDNEQY
TRBV29-1	-	TRBJ1-1	SVWGPLLTEAF
TRBV27	-	TRBJ2-7	ASSFLGGGYEQY
TRBV5-5	-	TRBJ2-5	ASSLISRAETQY
TRBV12-3/TRBV12-4	few	TRBJ2-7	ASSLASRGPYEQY
TRBV7-2	-	TRBJ2-1	ASSLLVGRYSVYNEQF
TRBV6-6	-	TRBJ2-5	ASSRTETPQY
TRBV12-3/TRBV12-4	-	TRBJ2-3	ASSPPKPGPWPDTQY
TRBV21-1	-	TRBJ2-1	ASSKARRGVYNEQF
TRBV29-1	few	TRBJ2-1	SVGAGRGRYNEQF
TRBV14	few	TRBJ1-2	ASSQETRIYGYT
TRBV12-3/TRBV12-4	-	TRBJ2-3	ASSTGAQGDTQY
TRBV20-1	few	TRBJ2-3	SAPKPQVGEDTQY
TRBV20-1	-	TRBJ2-1	SARLLGRGNEQF
TRBV12-3/TRBV12-4	-	TRBJ2-1	ASSSRTGNGNNEQF
TRBV6-5	-	TRBJ2-3	ASSYALAGVGSTDTQY
TRBV6-6	-	TRBJ2-7	ASKKGGQGYYEQY
TRBV7-2	-	TRBJ2-5	ASSTASGSRNEQY
TRBV27	many	TRBJ1-1	ASSLPGANTEAF
TRBV20-1	few	TRBJ1-6	SARRPGQVNSPLH
TRBV4-2	few	TRBJ2-7	ASSQQSLREGAYEQY
TRBV20-1	few	TRBJ1-6	SATPPGGGSPLH
TRBV7-8	once	TRBJ1-1	ASRREGTTEAF
TRBV5-1	-	TRBJ2-6	ASSNTTGSGANVLT